The 2 T cell receptor beta chains reported below all come from one sample, sequenced in a study of T cell changes during pregnancy in multiple sclerosis. Data came from immunoSEQ multiplex PCR; TCRdb stores just in-frame clones and leaves some out. Of fewer than 50,000 clones listed, approximately 93% are singletons. Sequenced material: CD4+ T cells from peripheral blood mononuclear cells, taken in the third trimester of pregnancy. Receptors originate from a female donor with multiple sclerosis, enrolled in a pregnancy study.

The V gene is TRBV18, the J gene TRBJ2-2; no definite D call. CDR3 length: 13 residues. The germline V and J ends were trimmed by 2 bases and 6 bases, with 7 bases remaining between them. Germline values: CDR1 KGHSH, CDR2 LQKENI. The CDR3 region has the DNA TGTGCCAGCTCACCATCCCATCCCGGGGAGCTGTTTTTT. The encoded protein is CASSPSHPGELFF.

The chain has TRBV6-1 and TRBJ2-7, with a weak D call TRBD2 (6 bases). The CDR3 has 15 residues. V was shortened by 4 bases and J by 4 bases, with 17 bases between the two germline ends. Germline CDR1 MNHNS, CDR2 SASEGT. The CDR3 nucleotides read TGTGCCAGCAGTGCTAGGTGGGAGGCGGGGTACGAGCAGTACTTC. This sequence encodes CASSARWEAGYEQYF.